These 3 T cell receptor beta chains were sequenced from one sample in a study of blood T cell repertoires in COVID-19. Assay: immunoSEQ multiplex PCR; the TCRdb copy retains only in-frame clones and omits some. The data show fewer than 120,000 clones, approximately 85% seen once. Sequenced sample: peripheral blood. The receptors here all came from a woman aged 60 to 75 with acute or convalescent COVID-19.

The chain couples TRBV29-1 to TRBJ2-7; TRBD1 agrees at 7 bases. With V trimmed by 6 bases and J by 1 base, 9 bases remained unmatched. Germline loops: CDR1 SQVTM, CDR2 ANQGSEA. The CDR3 runs to 14 residues. CDR3 residues: CSVGTYRGSYEQYF. The CDR3 bases are TGCAGCGTGGGGACATACAGGGGTTCCTACGAGCAGTACTTC.

In its sample, this clone was seen a few times. The chain links TRBV5-3 to TRBJ1-4; the match to TRBD1 covers 8 bases. TRBV5-3 is given ORF status, its function remaining uncertain. Trimming removed 7 bases from V and 7 bases from J; junction bases left unmatched: 6. CDR3 length equals 13 residues. CDR3 loop: CARGQGTREKLFF. The CDR3 region has the DNA TGTGCCAGAGGACAGGGTACGCGTGAAAAACTGTTTTTT.

V and J are TRBV6-5 and TRBJ1-1; the D gene is possibly TRBD1 (6 bases). CDR1 is MNHEY, CDR2 SVGAGI, per germline. The CDR3 extends over 15 amino acids. The V end lost 8 bases, the J end lost 0 bases, and 16 bases lay between the germline ends. The CDR3 DNA reads TGTGCCAGCGGAGACAGGCGACAAATGAACACTGAAGCTTTCTTT. The encoded protein is CASGDRRQMNTEAFF.